The 7 T cell receptor beta chains presented below share a single source sample, sequenced in a study of shared clonotypes between healthy human individuals. Measured with immunoSEQ multiplex PCR; TCRdb has only the in-frame clones, and not every one. This table holds around 2.5 million clones, approximately 94% found once. Sample: naive CD4+ T cells from PBMCs. Subset: CD45RA+ positively selected. These receptors all stem from a young man in good health. Some clones in this sample may be carry-over from other donors' samples.

This chain joins TRBV28 and TRBJ1-4; D not certain. CDR1 and CDR2 (germline): MDHEN, SYDVKM. The CDR3 loop spans 12 amino acids. V was clipped by 6 bases and J by 6 bases, with 8 bases between them. For the CDR3, the DNA is TGTGCCAGCAGGTTGTCGGATGAAAAACTGTTTTTT. Protein: CASRLSDEKLFF. The whole variable domain, filled in from reference TRBV28 and TRBJ1-4, reads DVKVTQSSRYLVKRTGEKVFLECVQDMDHENMFWYRQDPGLGLRLIYFSYDVKMKEKGDIPEGYSVSREKKERFSLILESASTNQTSMYLCASRLSDEKLFFGSGTQLSVL.

The chain joins TRBV10-3 to TRBJ1-2; TRBD1 aligns across 10 bases. In germline, CDR1 is ENHRY, CDR2 SYGVKD. The CDR3 has 14 amino acids. The junction had 5 bases not matched to a gene; V was cut back by 6 bases and J by 4 bases. The CDR3 is CAIRGGTGVYGYTF. Written as DNA, the CDR3 is TGTGCCATCAGAGGAGGGACAGGGGTCTATGGCTACACCTTC.

The V and J genes are TRBV4-2 and TRBJ2-1; TRBD1 might be the D (6 bases). There are 14 residues in the CDR3. V lost 5 bases to trimming and J lost 1 base, with 9 bases between them. Germline-derived CDR1 and CDR2 are LGHNA and YNFKEQ. CDR3 residues: CASSIQGSYNEQFF. The CDR3 bases are TGTGCCAGCAGCATCCAGGGGTCCTACAATGAGCAGTTCTTC.

J is TRBJ2-3 and V is TRBV9; 8 positions match TRBD1. The CDR3 totals 15 residues. Losses at the gene ends were 3 bases for V and 4 bases for J; bases not matched to a gene: 7. Germline V CDR1 and CDR2: SGDLS, YYNGEE. CDR3 sequence: CASSGTGGKADTQYF. The DNA of the CDR3 is TGTGCCAGCAGCGGTACAGGGGGGAAGGCAGATACGCAGTATTTT. The full variable domain, completed using reference TRBV9 and TRBJ2-3, is DSGVTQTPKHLITATGQRVTLRCSPRSGDLSVYWYQQSLDQGLQFLIQYYNGEERAKGNILERFSAQQFPDLHSELNLSSLELGDSALYFCASSGTGGKADTQYFGPGTRLTVL.

V gene TRBV7-2 combines with J gene TRBJ2-3; D unresolved. This CDR3 has 14 residues. V lost 6 bases to trimming and J lost 2 bases, with 12 bases between them. Germline V gene lookup returns CDR1 SGHTA and CDR2 FQGNSA. The CDR3 loop reads CASRRTTATDTQYF. In DNA, the CDR3 is TGTGCCAGCAGGCGGACGACCGCCACAGATACGCAGTATTTT.

About this clone: The same CDR3 also results from other DNA sequences found in this sample. CDR3 region: CASSEDSNTEAFF. The CDR3 DNA reads as TGTGCCAGCAGTGAGGACTCGAACACTGAAGCTTTCTTT. This sequence joins TRBV2 and TRBJ1-1; D unresolved. Trimming removed 3 bases at V and 1 base at J, with 6 bases between. The CDR3 has 13 amino acids. Germline V gives CDR1 SNHLY, CDR2 FYNNEI.

As concerns this clone: Other nucleotide sequences from this sample produce the same CDR3. CDR3 DNA: TGTGCCAGCAGCCCGCGGACAGGAAACTATGGCTACACCTTC. It codes for CASSPRTGNYGYTF. The rearrangement uses TRBV7-2 and TRBJ1-2; TRBD1 matches at 7 bases. This CDR3 comprises 14 residues. Trimming at V came to 5 bases and at J to 2 bases, leaving 5 bases not matched to a gene. Germline values: CDR1 SGHTA, CDR2 FQGNSA.